The source of this T cell receptor (beta chain) is a study of blood T cell repertoires in COVID-19. Authors' processing steps: For nucleated cells, counts were estimated from reference gene primer amplification. Clones were read by immunoSEQ multiplex PCR, and TCRdb kept only the in-frame ones, dropping some. The V and J calls and clone size are taken from that table; D and trimming were inferred from the DNA. The sample has 110,000 to 150,000 clones; more than 80% are singletons. V lost 4 bases to trimming and J lost 4 bases; unmatched junction nucleotides: 3. CDR1 is SGHRS and CDR2 is YFSETQ in the germline V gene. The CDR3 runs 15 residues.

Sequenced input: peripheral blood. The receptor's source is a woman aged 55-70 years with active COVID-19. The chain carries TRBV5-1 and TRBJ2-2, with TRBD2 matching over 11 bases. The CDR3 region is CASSIAGGTTGELFF. The DNA of the CDR3 is TGCGCCAGCAGCATAGCGGGAGGGACCACCGGGGAGCTGTTTTTT.